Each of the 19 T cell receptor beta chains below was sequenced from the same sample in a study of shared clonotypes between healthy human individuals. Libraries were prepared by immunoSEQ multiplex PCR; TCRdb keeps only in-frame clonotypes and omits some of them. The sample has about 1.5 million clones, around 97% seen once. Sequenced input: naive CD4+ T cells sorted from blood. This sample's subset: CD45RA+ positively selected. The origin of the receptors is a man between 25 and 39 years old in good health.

In nucleotides, the CDR3 is TGTGCCAGCAGTTTAAAACTCGCGGGGGCTGGGGCCAACGTCCTGACTTTC. It translates to CASSLKLAGAGANVLTF. This sequence joins TRBV27 and TRBJ2-6; the match to TRBD2 covers 7 bases. Germline V gives CDR1 MNHEY, CDR2 SMNVEV (reference sequence). Unmatched junction bases numbered 6, after V lost 2 bases and J lost 2 bases. CDR3 length: 17 amino acids.

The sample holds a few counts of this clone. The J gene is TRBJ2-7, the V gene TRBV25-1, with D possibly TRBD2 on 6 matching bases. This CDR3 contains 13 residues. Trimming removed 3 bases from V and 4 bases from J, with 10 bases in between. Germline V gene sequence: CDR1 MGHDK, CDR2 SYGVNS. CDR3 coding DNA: TGTGCCAGCAGTGAGACTAGTTTTTACGAGCAGTACTTC. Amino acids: CASSETSFYEQYF.

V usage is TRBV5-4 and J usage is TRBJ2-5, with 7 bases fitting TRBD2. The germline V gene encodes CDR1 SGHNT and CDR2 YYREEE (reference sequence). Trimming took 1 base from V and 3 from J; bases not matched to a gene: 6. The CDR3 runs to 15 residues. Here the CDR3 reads CASSLTVRGKETQYF. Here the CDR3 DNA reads TGTGCCAGCAGCTTGACCGTGCGGGGGAAAGAGACCCAGTACTTC.

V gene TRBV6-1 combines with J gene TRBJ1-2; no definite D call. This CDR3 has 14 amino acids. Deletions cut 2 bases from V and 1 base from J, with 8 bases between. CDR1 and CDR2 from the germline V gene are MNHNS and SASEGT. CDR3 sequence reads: CASSEQAHNYGYTF. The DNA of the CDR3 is TGTGCCAGCAGTGAACAGGCACATAACTATGGCTACACCTTC.

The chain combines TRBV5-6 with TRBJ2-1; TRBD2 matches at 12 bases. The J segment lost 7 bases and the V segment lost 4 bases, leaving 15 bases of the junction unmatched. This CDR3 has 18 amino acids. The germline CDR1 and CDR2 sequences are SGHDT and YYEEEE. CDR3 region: CASSVSYPTSGSGNEQFF. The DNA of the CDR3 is TGTGCCAGCAGCGTCAGCTACCCGACTAGCGGGAGTGGTAATGAGCAGTTCTTC. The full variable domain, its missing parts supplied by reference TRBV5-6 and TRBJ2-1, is DAGVTQSPTHLIKTRGQQVTLRCSPKSGHDTVSWYQQALGQGPQFIFQYYEEEERQRGNFPDRFSGHQFPNYSSELNVNALLLGDSALYLCASSVSYPTSGSGNEQFFGPGTRLTVL.

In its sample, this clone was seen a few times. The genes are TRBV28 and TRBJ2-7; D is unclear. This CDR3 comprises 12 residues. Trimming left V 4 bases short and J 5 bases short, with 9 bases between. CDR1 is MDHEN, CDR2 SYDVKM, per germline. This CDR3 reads CASSSPTDEQYF. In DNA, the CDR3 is TGTGCCAGCAGTTCTCCAACAGACGAGCAGTACTTC.

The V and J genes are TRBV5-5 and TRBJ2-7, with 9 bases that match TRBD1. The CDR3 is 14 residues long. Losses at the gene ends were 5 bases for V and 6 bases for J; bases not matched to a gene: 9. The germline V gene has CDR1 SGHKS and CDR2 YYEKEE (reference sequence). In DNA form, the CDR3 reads TGTGCCAGCAGACGGCGGGACAGGGCTTCCGAGCAGTACTTC. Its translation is CASRRRDRASEQYF.

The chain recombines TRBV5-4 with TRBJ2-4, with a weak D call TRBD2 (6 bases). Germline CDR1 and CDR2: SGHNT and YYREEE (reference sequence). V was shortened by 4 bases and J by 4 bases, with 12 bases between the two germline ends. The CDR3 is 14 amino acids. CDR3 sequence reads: CASSLGLVKNIQYF. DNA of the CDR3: TGTGCCAGCAGCCTGGGACTGGTAAAAAACATTCAGTACTTC.

The CDR3 loop reads CASSYPVPKETGTTYNEQFF. CDR3 DNA sequence: TGTGCCAGCAGTTATCCCGTACCCAAAGAAACCGGGACTACCTACAATGAGCAGTTCTTC. V is TRBV2 and J is TRBJ2-1, with 7 bases aligning to TRBD2. J gave up 2 bases and V 5 bases, and 21 bases lay outside the gene matches. In germline, CDR1 is SNHLY, CDR2 FYNNEI. This CDR3 spans 20 amino acids.

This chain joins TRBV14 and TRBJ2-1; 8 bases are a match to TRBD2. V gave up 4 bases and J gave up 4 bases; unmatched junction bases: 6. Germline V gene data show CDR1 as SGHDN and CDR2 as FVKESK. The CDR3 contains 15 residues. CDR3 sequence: CASSRHSGTYNEQFF. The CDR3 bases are TGTGCCAGCAGCCGCCATAGCGGGACTTACAATGAGCAGTTCTTC.

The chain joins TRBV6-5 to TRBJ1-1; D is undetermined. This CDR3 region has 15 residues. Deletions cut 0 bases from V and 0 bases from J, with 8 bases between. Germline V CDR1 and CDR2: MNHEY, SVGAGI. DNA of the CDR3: TGTGCCAGCAGTTACTCTGCCCTCATGAACACTGAAGCTTTCTTT. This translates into CASSYSALMNTEAFF.

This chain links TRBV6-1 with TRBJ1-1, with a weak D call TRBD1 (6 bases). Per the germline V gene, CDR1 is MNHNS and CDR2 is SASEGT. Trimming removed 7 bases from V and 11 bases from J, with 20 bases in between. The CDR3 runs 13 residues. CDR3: CASTQKGGSAAFF. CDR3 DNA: TGTGCCAGCACCCAAAAGGGGGGAAGTGCGGCTTTCTTT.

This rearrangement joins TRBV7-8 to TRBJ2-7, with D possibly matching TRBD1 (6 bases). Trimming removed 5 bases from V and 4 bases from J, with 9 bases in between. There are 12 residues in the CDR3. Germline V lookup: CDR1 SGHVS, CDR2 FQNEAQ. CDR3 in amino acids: CASSQTGYEQYF. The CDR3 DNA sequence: TGTGCCAGCAGCCAGACAGGATACGAGCAGTACTTC.

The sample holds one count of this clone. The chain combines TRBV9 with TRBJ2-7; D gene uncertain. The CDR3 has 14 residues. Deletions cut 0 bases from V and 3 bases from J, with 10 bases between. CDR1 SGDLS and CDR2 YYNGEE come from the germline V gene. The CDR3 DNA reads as TGTGCCAGCAGCGTAGATCCGGGCCACTACGAGCAGTACTTC. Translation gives CASSVDPGHYEQYF.

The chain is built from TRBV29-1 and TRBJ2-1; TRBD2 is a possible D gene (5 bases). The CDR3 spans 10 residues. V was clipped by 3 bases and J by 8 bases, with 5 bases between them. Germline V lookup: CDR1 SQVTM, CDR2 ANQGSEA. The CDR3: CSVERDEQFF. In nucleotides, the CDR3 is TGCAGCGTTGAGAGGGATGAGCAGTTCTTC.

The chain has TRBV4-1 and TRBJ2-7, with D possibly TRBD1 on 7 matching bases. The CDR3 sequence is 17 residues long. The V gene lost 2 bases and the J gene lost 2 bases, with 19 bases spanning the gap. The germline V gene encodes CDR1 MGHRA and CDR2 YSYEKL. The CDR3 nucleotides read TGCGCCAGCAGCCAAAGTGTCCCGGACAGGAGGGCCTACGAGCAGTACTTC. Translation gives CASSQSVPDRRAYEQYF.

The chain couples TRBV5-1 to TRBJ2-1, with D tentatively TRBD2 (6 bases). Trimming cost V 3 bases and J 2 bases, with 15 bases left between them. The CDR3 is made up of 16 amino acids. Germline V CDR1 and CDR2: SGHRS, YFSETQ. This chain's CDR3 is CASSSSERVAYNEQFF. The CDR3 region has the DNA TGCGCCAGCAGCTCCTCCGAGCGGGTCGCCTACAATGAGCAGTTCTTC.

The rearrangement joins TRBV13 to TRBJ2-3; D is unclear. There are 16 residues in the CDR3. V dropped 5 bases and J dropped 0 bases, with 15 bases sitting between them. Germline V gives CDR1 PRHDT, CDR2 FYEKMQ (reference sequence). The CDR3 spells CASSLGLLASTDTQYF. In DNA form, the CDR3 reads TGTGCCAGCAGCCTCGGTCTCTTGGCTAGCACAGATACGCAGTATTTT.

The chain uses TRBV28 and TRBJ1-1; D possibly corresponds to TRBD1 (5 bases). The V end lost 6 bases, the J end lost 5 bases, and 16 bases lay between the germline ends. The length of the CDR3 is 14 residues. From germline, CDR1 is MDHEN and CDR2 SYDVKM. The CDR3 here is CASSPSPGRTEAFF. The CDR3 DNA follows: TGTGCCAGCAGCCCCTCACCGGGGCGGACTGAAGCTTTCTTT.